This T cell receptor (beta chain) was recorded in a study of radiotherapy plus CTLA-4 blockade in lung cancer. Clones were read by immunoSEQ multiplex PCR, and TCRdb kept only the in-frame ones, dropping some. The top ten hold about a sixth of the sample, which has about 48,000 clones, approximately 86% seen once. This receptor was obtained from a human donor with non-small cell lung cancer that progressed on radiotherapy plus ipilimumab. Some clones in this sample may be carry-over from other donors' samples. The sequencing here drew on peripheral blood, taken from a patient treated with radiotherapy plus ipilimumab.

The CDR3 coding sequence is TGTGCCAGCAGCTTAGCGGGGGACAGGGAGGAGACCCAGTACTTC. Protein: CASSLAGDREETQYF. The V call is TRBV7-9, the J call TRBJ2-5, with 9 bases that match TRBD1. The J segment lost 5 bases and the V segment lost 0 bases, leaving 4 bases of the junction unmatched. Germline lookup yields CDR1 SEHNR and CDR2 FQNEAQ (reference sequence). This CDR3 has 15 amino acids.